This TCR beta chain comes out of a study of blood T cell repertoires in COVID-19. With 3 bases removed from V and 2 bases from J, the gap between germline ends came to 17 bases. The CDR3 consists of 16 residues. Germline V lookup: CDR1 DFQATT, CDR2 SNEGSKA (reference sequence). In the original analysis: How many nucleated cells were present was estimated from reference gene primer amplification. Only in-frame clones appear in the TCRdb table, and some are missing; sequencing was by immunoSEQ multiplex PCR. V and J calls and clone size are those listed in that table; D and trimming were worked out from the DNA. The sample yields over 150,000 clones, 75% to 80% seen once.

The V gene is TRBV20-1, the J gene TRBJ2-1, with TRBD2 as a possible D gene (6 bases). The sequencing input was peripheral blood. This TCR was recovered from a woman aged 70 to 79 with acute or convalescent COVID-19. CDR3 loop: CSASELSGVAYNEQFF. CDR3 nucleotide sequence: TGCAGTGCTAGTGAGCTTAGCGGTGTTGCCTACAATGAGCAGTTCTTC.